This T cell receptor (beta chain) originates from a study of cytomegalovirus exposure and HLA in healthy donors. About the study: There were 350 to 400 genotyped donors. Of these, about 80% fell in the genetic ancestry cluster associated with self-reported Caucasian donors.

Turning to this clone: Its antigen remains unidentified.

Points from the study as a whole: About 87% or about 30% of the time was how often most TCR beta V segments were productive, according to an earlier analysis.

The CDR3 is 12 amino acids. V was clipped by 5 bases and J by 6 bases, with 11 bases between them. Germline V lookup: CDR1 SNHLY, CDR2 FYNNEI. A multiplex PCR was run with 60 Vbeta primers and 13 Jbeta primers. The assay was immunoSEQ multiplex PCR, and TCRdb's table has in-frame clones only and misses some. The table shows around 180,000 clones, with around 80% occurring only once. This chain connects TRBV2 to TRBJ2-7; D is possibly TRBD1 (5 bases). Sequenced sample: PBMCs. The TCR comes from a woman in her fifties or sixties in good health and CMV-seropositive. In DNA form, the CDR3 reads TGTGCCAGCAGTCGTACAGGAGTCGAGCAGTACTTC. As protein: CASSRTGVEQYF.